This T cell receptor beta chain was obtained from a study of blood T cell repertoires in COVID-19. In the study overall: In each case, the material was cDNA or gDNA derived from T cells, B-cell-depleted T cells, or PBMCs.

The V and J ends lost 1 base and 8 bases, in that order; junction bases with no gene match: 6. The CDR3 consists of 15 residues. CDR1 and CDR2 (germline): MNHNS, SASEGT. The sample holds a few counts of this clone. Libraries were prepared by immunoSEQ multiplex PCR; TCRdb keeps only in-frame clonotypes and omits some of them. Among some 150,000 clones listed, approximately 80% were seen once. What was sequenced was peripheral blood. This chain joins TRBV6-1 and TRBJ1-2, with 11 bases matching TRBD1. The TCR comes from a human donor in a cohort sampled during active COVID-19. The DNA for the CDR3 is TGTGCCAGCAGTGAAGGGACAGGGGGCATGTACGGCTACACCTTC. Residues: CASSEGTGGMYGYTF.